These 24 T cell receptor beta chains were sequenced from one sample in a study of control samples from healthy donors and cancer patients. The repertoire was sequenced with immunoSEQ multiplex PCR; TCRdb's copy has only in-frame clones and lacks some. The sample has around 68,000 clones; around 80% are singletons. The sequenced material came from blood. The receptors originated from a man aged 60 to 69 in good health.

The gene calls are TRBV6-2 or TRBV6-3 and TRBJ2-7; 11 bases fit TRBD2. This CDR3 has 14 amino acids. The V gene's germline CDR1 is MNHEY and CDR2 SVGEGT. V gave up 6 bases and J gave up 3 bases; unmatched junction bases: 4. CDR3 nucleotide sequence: TGTGCCAGCAGCCTAGCGGGAGGCCACTACGAGCAGTACTTC. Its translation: CASSLAGGHYEQYF.

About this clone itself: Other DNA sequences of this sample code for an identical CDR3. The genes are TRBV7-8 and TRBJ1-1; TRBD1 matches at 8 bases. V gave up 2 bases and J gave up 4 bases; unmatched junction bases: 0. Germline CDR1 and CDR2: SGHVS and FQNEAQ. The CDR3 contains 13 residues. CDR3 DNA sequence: TGTGCCAGCAGCTTAACAGGGGGCACTGAAGCTTTCTTT. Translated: CASSLTGGTEAFF.

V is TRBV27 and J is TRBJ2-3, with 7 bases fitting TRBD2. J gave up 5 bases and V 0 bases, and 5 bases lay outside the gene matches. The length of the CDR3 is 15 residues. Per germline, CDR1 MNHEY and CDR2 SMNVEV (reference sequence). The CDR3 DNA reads TGTGCCAGCAGTTTATCTCGCGGGAGAGGAGATACGCAGTATTTT. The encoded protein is CASSLSRGRGDTQYF.

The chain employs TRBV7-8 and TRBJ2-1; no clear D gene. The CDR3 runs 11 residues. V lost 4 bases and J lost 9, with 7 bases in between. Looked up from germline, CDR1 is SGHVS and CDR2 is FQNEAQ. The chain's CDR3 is CASSSKTEQFF. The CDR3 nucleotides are TGTGCCAGCAGCTCCAAAACTGAGCAGTTCTTC.

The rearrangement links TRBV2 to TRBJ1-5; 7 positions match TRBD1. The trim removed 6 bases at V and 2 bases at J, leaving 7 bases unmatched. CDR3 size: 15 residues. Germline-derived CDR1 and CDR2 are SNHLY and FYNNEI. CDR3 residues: CASRSEGAGNQPQHF. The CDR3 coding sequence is TGTGCCAGCAGATCTGAGGGGGCGGGCAATCAGCCCCAGCATTTT.

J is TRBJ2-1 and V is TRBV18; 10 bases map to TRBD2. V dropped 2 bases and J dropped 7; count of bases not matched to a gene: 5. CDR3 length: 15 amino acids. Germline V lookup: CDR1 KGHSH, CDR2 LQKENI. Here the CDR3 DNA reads TGTGCCAGCTCACCAAGCGGGAGGGCGAGAAATGAGCAGTTCTTC. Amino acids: CASSPSGRARNEQFF.

The CDR3: CASSSTLVNEQFF. CDR3 DNA: TGTGCCAGCAGCTCGACGCTTGTGAATGAGCAGTTCTTC. V usage is TRBV5-8 and J usage is TRBJ2-1; D call uncertain. The germline CDR1 and CDR2 sequences are SGHTS and YDEGEE. With 3 bases removed from V and 7 bases from J, the gap between germline ends came to 11 bases. CDR3 length: 13 residues.

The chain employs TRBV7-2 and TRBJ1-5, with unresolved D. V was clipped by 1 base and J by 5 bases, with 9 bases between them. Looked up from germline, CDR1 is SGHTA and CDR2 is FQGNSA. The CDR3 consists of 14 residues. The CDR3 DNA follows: TGTGCCAGCAGCTTAGGGTCAGTGGATCAGCCCCAGCATTTT. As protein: CASSLGSVDQPQHF.

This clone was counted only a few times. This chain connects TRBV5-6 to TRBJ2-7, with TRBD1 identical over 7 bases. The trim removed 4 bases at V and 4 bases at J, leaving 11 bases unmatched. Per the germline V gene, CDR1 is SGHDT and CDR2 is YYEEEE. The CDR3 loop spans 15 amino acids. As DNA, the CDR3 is TGTGCCAGCAGCCCACGAGGACAGGCTTTTTACGAGCAGTACTTC. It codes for CASSPRGQAFYEQYF.

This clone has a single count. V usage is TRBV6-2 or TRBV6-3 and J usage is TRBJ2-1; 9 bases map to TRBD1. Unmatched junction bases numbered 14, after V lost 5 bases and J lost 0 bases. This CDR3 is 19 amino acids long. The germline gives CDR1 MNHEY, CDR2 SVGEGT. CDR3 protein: CASSTPGQGSLSSYNEQFF. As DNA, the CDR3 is TGTGCCAGCAGTACCCCGGGACAGGGATCGTTAAGCTCCTACAATGAGCAGTTCTTC.

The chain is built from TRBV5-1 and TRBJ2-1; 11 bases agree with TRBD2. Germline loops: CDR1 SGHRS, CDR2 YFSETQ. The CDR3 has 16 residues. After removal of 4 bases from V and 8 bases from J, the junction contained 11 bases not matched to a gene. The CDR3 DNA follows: TGCGCCAGCAGCGCACAAACTAGCGGGAGTGCGGATGAGCAGTTCTTC. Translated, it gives CASSAQTSGSADEQFF.

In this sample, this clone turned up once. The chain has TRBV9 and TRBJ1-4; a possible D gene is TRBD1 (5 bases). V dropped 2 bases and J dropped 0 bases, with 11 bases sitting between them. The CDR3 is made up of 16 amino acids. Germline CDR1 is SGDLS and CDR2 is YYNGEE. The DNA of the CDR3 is TGTGCCAGCAGCGTCGGGGACTCTGCAACTAATGAAAAACTGTTTTTT. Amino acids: CASSVGDSATNEKLFF.

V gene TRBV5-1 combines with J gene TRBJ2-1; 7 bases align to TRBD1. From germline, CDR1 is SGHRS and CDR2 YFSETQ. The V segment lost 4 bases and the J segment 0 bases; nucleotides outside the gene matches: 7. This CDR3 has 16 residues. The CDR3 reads CASSVDRSYSYNEQFF. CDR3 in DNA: TGCGCCAGCAGCGTGGACAGGTCCTACTCCTACAATGAGCAGTTCTTC.

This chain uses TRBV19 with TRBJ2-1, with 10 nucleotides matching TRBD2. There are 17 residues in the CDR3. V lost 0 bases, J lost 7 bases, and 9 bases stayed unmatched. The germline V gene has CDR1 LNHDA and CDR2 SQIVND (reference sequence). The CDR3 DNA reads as TGTGCCAGTAGTATAGATTCGAGCGGGAGGGCCAGAAATGAGCAGTTCTTC. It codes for CASSIDSSGRARNEQFF.

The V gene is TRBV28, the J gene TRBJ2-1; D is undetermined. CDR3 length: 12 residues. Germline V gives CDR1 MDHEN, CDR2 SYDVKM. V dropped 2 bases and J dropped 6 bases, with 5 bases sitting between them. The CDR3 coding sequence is TGTGCCAGCAGTTTAAGTGGCAATGAGCAGTTCTTC. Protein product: CASSLSGNEQFF.

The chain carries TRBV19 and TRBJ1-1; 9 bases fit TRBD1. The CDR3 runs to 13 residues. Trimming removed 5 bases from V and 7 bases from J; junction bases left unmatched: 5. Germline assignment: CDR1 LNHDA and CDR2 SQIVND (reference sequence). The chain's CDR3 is CASSGRTGVEAFF. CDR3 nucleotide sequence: TGTGCCAGTAGTGGAAGGACAGGGGTTGAAGCTTTCTTT.

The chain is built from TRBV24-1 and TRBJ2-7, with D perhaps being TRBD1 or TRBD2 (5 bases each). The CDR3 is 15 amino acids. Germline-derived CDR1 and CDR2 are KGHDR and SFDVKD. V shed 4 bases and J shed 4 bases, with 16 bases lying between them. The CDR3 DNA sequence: TGTGCCACCAGTGAGGGACCTTTACGGGGTTACGAGCAGTACTTC. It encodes CATSEGPLRGYEQYF.

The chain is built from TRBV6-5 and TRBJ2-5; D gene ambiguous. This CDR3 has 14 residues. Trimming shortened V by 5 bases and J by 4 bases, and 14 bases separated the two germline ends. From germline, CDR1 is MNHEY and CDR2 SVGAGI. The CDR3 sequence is CASSPGPRGETQYF. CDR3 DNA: TGTGCCAGCAGTCCGGGCCCCCGTGGAGAGACCCAGTACTTC.

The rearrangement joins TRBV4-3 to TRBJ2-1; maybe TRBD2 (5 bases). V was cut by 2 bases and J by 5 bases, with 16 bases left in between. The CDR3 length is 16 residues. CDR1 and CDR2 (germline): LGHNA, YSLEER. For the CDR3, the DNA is TGCGCCAGCAGCCAATTATGGAGAGGGAGCGACAATGAGCAGTTCTTC. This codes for CASSQLWRGSDNEQFF.

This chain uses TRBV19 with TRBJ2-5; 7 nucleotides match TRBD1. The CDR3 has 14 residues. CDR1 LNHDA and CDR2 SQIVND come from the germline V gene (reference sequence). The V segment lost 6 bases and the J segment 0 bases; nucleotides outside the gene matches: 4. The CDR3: CASRRTGDQETQYF. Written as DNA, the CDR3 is TGTGCCAGTAGGAGAACAGGGGACCAAGAGACCCAGTACTTC.

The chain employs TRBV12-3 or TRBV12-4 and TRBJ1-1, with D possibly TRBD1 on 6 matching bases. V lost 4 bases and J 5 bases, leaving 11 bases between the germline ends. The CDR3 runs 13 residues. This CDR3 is CASSSQTGTEAFF. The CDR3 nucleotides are TGTGCCAGCAGTTCCCAAACAGGGACTGAAGCTTTCTTT.

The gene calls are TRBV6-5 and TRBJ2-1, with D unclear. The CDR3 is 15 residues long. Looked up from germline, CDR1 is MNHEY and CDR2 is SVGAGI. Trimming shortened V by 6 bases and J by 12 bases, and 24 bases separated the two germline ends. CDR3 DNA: TGTGCCAGCAGGACCTCAGTCCGGGCCCACCCGAGGCAGTTCTTC. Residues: CASRTSVRAHPRQFF.

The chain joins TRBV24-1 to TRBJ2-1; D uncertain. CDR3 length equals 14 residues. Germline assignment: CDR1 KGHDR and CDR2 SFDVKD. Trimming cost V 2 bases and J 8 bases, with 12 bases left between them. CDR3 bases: TGTGCCACCAGTGATTCTCCGGCGAACCATGAGCAGTTCTTC. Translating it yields CATSDSPANHEQFF.

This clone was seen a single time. CDR3 DNA: TGCAGTGCCGCGAGTTGGGCTGAAGCTTTCTTT. Translation: CSAASWAEAFF. J is TRBJ1-1 and V is TRBV20-1; no clear D. The CDR3 consists of 11 residues. The V gene lost 6 bases and the J gene lost 6 bases, with 11 bases spanning the gap. Germline loops: CDR1 DFQATT, CDR2 SNEGSKA (reference sequence).